The rows below give T cell receptor beta chains drawn from one sample of a study of PD-L1 blockade in urothelial cancer. Only in-frame clones appear in the TCRdb table, and some are missing; sequencing was by immunoSEQ multiplex PCR. The sample includes under 30,000 clones, approximately 90% of them seen just once. Sequenced here: PBMCs, sampled around atezolizumab (anti-PD-L1) treatment. These TCRs come from a middle-aged man with urothelial cancer. Each CDR3 is given with its conserved first and last residue. The order of the fields is J gene, V gene, D gene, CDR3 length, clone size, CDR3 DNA, CDR3 protein. A D gene is named only where the DNA matches it firmly. The size field is filled for only some rows; it gives once, few, many or a size class.

TRBJ2-3 TRBV5-1 NA 13 NA TGCGCCAGCAGCTTGCTCAGGGTAGATACGCAGTATTTT CASSLLRVDTQYF
TRBJ2-1 TRBV30 TRBD1 14 NA TGTGCCTGGGGGGCCGGGACAGGGTCGAATGAGCAGTTCTTC CAWGAGTGSNEQFF
TRBJ1-1 TRBV5-1 NA 13 NA TGCGCCAGCAGCGAAGCTCGGAACACTGAAGCTTTCTTT CASSEARNTEAFF
TRBJ2-3 TRBV5-6 NA 17 NA TGTGCCAGCAGGGTTACATTGGGACATTTAGACACAGATACGCAGTATTTT CASRVTLGHLDTDTQYF
TRBJ2-6 TRBV6-1 NA 14 NA TGTGCCAGCAGTCCAGAACCTGGGGCCAACGTCCTGACTTTC CASSPEPGANVLTF
TRBJ1-5 TRBV5-8 NA 13 NA TGTGCCAGCAGCTTGGAGAGAGAAAAGCCCCAGCATTTT CASSLEREKPQHF
TRBJ2-7 TRBV19 TRBD1 14 NA TGTGCCAGTAGCCCGGCCGGGACAGCCTACGAGCAGTACTTC CASSPAGTAYEQYF
TRBJ1-2 TRBV19 TRBD1 15 NA TGTGCCAGTAGTATAGATGGCGGGACAGGGGCTGGCTACACCTTC CASSIDGGTGAGYTF
TRBJ2-7 TRBV6-5 TRBD2 14 once TGTGCCAGCAGTTACTGCGGGAGGGCCTGCGAGCAGTACTTC CASSYCGRACEQYF
TRBJ1-1 TRBV28 NA 10 few TGTGCCAGCAGGGCAGGGAGGGCTTTCTTT CASRAGRAFF
TRBJ2-3 TRBV9 NA 19 NA TGTGCCAGCAGCGTTTCCCTCGGCCGACTTATCGCGGGGACAGATACGCAGTATTTT CASSVSLGRLIAGTDTQYF
TRBJ1-2 TRBV5-4 TRBD1 17 few TGTGCCAGCAGCTGGGCCCCACAGGGGGCGTATGACTATGGCTACACCTTC CASSWAPQGAYDYGYTF
TRBJ2-7 TRBV5-4 NA 14 NA TGTGCCAGCAGCTTGTACCGCCAGGACTACGAGCAGTACTTC CASSLYRQDYEQYF
TRBJ2-7 TRBV29-1 TRBD1 13 once TGCAGCGCAGGCCCGGCAGGGGGCAGGGAGCAGTACTTC CSAGPAGGREQYF
TRBJ1-1 TRBV11-2 NA 13 NA TGTGCCAGCAGCTTAGGCAGGGGAACTGAAGCTTTCTTT CASSLGRGTEAFF
TRBJ2-1 TRBV7-2 TRBD2 15 few TGTGCCAGCAGCCGTACTAGCGTAACCTACAATGAGCAGTTCTTC CASSRTSVTYNEQFF
TRBJ2-5 TRBV6-6 NA 12 NA TGTGCCAGCAGTCCGCTCGAGAGGGCCCAGTACTTC CASSPLERAQYF
TRBJ1-4 TRBV19 NA 11 NA TGTGCCAGTCAGGACAGAGAAAAACTGTTTTTT CASQDREKLFF
TRBJ2-1 TRBV29-1 TRBD2 13 NA TGCAGCGTTGGGACTAGCGGGAGCAATGAGCAGTTCTTC CSVGTSGSNEQFF
TRBJ1-1 TRBV7-9 NA 13 NA TGTGCCGTGGTACAGTCTGTGGGCACTGAAGCTTTCTTT CAVVQSVGTEAFF
TRBJ2-7 TRBV28 NA 12 NA TGTGCCAGCAGTCCTAATCGATACGAGCAGTACTTC CASSPNRYEQYF
TRBJ2-7 TRBV4-1 TRBD1 14 NA TGCGCCAGCAGCCACCCGGGACAGGGCTACGAGCAGTACTTC CASSHPGQGYEQYF
TRBJ2-5 TRBV19 NA 15 NA TGTGCCAGTAGTATGGCAGACTTATTCCAAGAGACCCAGTACTTC CASSMADLFQETQYF
TRBJ1-1 TRBV7-2 NA 16 NA TGTGCCAGCAGCTCGAAATGGGGGGGGGCGTCCACTGAAGCTTTCTTT CASSSKWGGASTEAFF
TRBJ2-1 TRBV7-9 TRBD2 16 NA TGTGCCAGCAGCTTAAGGGCTAGCGGGAGTTTGATTGAGCAGTTCTTC CASSLRASGSLIEQFF
TRBJ1-2 TRBV28 NA 16 NA TGTGCCAGCAGTTTTGCCCGCCTCGGCAGGGGCTATGGCTACACCTTC CASSFARLGRGYGYTF
TRBJ2-1 TRBV6-4 TRBD1 14 NA TGTGCCAGCAGTGACCGAGGGGGCCGGAATGAGCAGTTCTTC CASSDRGGRNEQFF
TRBJ2-7 TRBV30 NA 16 NA TGTGCCTGGAGTGTCCCACGGGGTCAATCCTCCTACGAGCAGTACTTC CAWSVPRGQSSYEQYF
TRBJ1-2 TRBV28 TRBD1 16 NA TGTGCCAGCAGTCCTCCCCCGGGACAGGGGGTCTATGGCTACACCTTC CASSPPPGQGVYGYTF